Sequencing of this T cell receptor beta chain was carried out in a study of cytomegalovirus exposure and HLA in healthy donors. Study-level findings and limits: A list of approximately 160 TCR beta chains associated with cytomegalovirus was given.

From germline, CDR1 is MGHDK and CDR2 SYGVNS. This CDR3 contains 13 residues. Trimming cost V 3 bases and J 5 bases, with 8 bases left between them. While the first cohort had 600 to 850 subjects, the donors belonged to the separate validation cohort of over a hundred subjects. Clones were read by immunoSEQ multiplex PCR, and TCRdb kept only the in-frame ones, dropping some. The sample shows roughly 73,000 clones, around 96% of them seen only once. Details on this clone: Its antigen is currently unknown.

The chain employs TRBV25-1 and TRBJ1-5; D gene unclear. Sequencing input: PBMCs. This receptor was taken from a man aged 18 to 30 in good health and CMV-seronegative. CDR3 in DNA: TGTGCCAGCAGTGAGGGGAGTTATCAGCCCCAGCATTTT. It encodes CASSEGSYQPQHF.